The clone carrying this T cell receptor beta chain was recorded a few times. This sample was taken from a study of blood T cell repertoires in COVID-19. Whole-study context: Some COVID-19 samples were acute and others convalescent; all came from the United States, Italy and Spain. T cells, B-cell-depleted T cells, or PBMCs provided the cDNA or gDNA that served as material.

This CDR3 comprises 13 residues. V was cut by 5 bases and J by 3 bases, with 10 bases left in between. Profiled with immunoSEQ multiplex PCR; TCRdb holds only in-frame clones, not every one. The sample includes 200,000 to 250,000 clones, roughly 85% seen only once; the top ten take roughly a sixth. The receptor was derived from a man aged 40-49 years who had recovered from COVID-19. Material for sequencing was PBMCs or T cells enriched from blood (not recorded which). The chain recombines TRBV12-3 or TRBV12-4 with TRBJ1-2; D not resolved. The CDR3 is CASSPSEYYGYTF. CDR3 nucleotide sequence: TGTGCCAGCAGTCCCTCCGAGTACTATGGCTACACCTTC.